Below are 28 T cell receptor beta chains sequenced from a single sample in a study of blood T cell repertoires in COVID-19. Produced via immunoSEQ multiplex PCR; TCRdb's table is partial and in-frame only. The sample includes 75,000 to 95,000 clones, about 85% of them seen just once. The sample consisted of peripheral blood. The receptor set was obtained from a man aged 50 or older with acute or convalescent COVID-19.

The chain joins TRBV18 to TRBJ2-3, with 7 bases identical to TRBD2. Germline CDR1 and CDR2: KGHSH and LQKENI. The length of the CDR3 is 16 residues. Trimming cost V 3 bases and J 0 bases; bases outside gene matches: 6. The CDR3 here is CASSPGLVVSTDTQYF. The CDR3 DNA reads as TGTGCCAGCTCACCTGGACTAGTCGTTAGCACAGATACGCAGTATTTT.

The gene calls are TRBV7-9 and TRBJ2-7, with D possibly matching TRBD1 (5 bases). The CDR3 contains 15 residues. Trimming took 2 bases from V and 5 from J, leaving 16 bases between them. Germline V gene data show CDR1 as SEHNR and CDR2 as FQNEAQ (reference sequence). This chain's CDR3 is CASSLIVRGSNEQYF. The CDR3 DNA reads TGTGCCAGCAGCTTAATTGTAAGGGGCTCTAACGAGCAGTACTTC. Drawing the rest from reference TRBV7-9 and TRBJ2-7, the complete variable domain is DTGVSQNPRHKITKRGQNVTFRCDPISEHNRLYWYRQTLGQGPEFLTYFQNEAQLEKSRLLSDRFSAERPKGSFSTLEIQRTEQGDSAMYLCASSLIVRGSNEQYFGPGTRLTVT.

This sequence joins TRBV6-5 and TRBJ2-1; possible D gene TRBD2, 6 bases. The germline V gene has CDR1 MNHEY and CDR2 SVGAGI. The CDR3 extends over 13 amino acids. V was clipped by 5 bases and J by 7 bases, with 12 bases between them. The CDR3 region has the DNA TGTGCCAGCAGTCAGACTAGAAAGAATGAGCAGTTCTTC. It codes for CASSQTRKNEQFF.

The V and J genes are TRBV14 and TRBJ2-1; 14 bases match TRBD2. The CDR3 covers 17 residues. The junction had 9 bases not matched to a gene; V was cut back by 4 bases and J by 7 bases. CDR1 and CDR2 from the germline V gene are SGHDN and FVKESK. The CDR3 sequence: CASSPTFGTSGRNEQFF. In DNA, the CDR3 is TGTGCCAGCAGCCCCACCTTCGGGACTAGCGGGAGAAATGAGCAGTTCTTC.

The chain links TRBV12-3 or TRBV12-4 to TRBJ1-5, with TRBD1 matching 7 bases. The CDR3 totals 13 residues. With V trimmed by 6 bases and J by 4 bases, 3 bases remained unmatched. The CDR3 region is CASRGGQNQPQHF. Here the CDR3 DNA reads TGTGCCAGCAGGGGGGGACAGAATCAGCCCCAGCATTTT.

V gene TRBV27 combines with J gene TRBJ1-6; D ambiguous. The CDR3 runs to 14 residues. Germline CDR1 reads MNHEY; CDR2 reads SMNVEV (reference sequence). Trimming pared 2 bases from V and 4 bases from J, leaving 6 bases between. CDR3 nucleotides: TGTGCCAGCAGTTTACTACAGTATAATTCACCCCTCCACTTT. It codes for CASSLLQYNSPLHF.

The chain uses TRBV6-6 and TRBJ2-2, with 9 nucleotides matching TRBD1. This CDR3 is 15 amino acids long. Germline CDR1 is MNHNY and CDR2 is SVGAGI (reference sequence). V dropped 5 bases and J dropped 7; count of bases not matched to a gene: 8. The CDR3 DNA reads as TGTGCCAGCAGTAACCCGGGACAGGGTATCGGGGAGCTGTTTTTT. This sequence encodes CASSNPGQGIGELFF.

This clone was detected a few times. The junction shows a germline mismatch at one end, possibly a read error. The chain has TRBV6-5 and TRBJ2-7; TRBD1 matches at 10 bases. CDR3 size: 16 residues. Per the germline V gene, CDR1 is MNHEY and CDR2 is SVGAGI. CDR3 loop: CASSHSPGTGAYEQYF. CDR3 sequence (DNA): TGTGCCAGCAGTCACTCGCCCGGGACAGGGGCCTACGAGCAGTACTTC.

The chain has TRBV7-2 and TRBJ1-3, with TRBD1 matching 8 bases. Germline CDR1 and CDR2: SGHTA and FQGNSA. The CDR3 extends over 17 amino acids. V gave up 5 bases and J gave up 0 bases; unmatched junction bases: 9. The chain's CDR3 is CASSLLSGGSSGNTIYF. The CDR3 coding sequence is TGTGCCAGCAGCCTCCTTTCAGGGGGCTCCTCTGGAAACACCATATATTTT.

The CDR3 region has the DNA TGTGCCAGCAGGGACTACTATGGCTACACCTTC. This encodes CASRDYYGYTF. The V and J genes are TRBV27 and TRBJ1-2; D is unclear. Germline lookup yields CDR1 MNHEY and CDR2 SMNVEV (reference sequence). This CDR3 region has 11 residues. Trimming pared 6 bases from V and 3 bases from J, leaving 5 bases between.

This clone is a singleton in its sample. This chain joins TRBV11-2 and TRBJ2-3; 7 bases are shared with TRBD2. The CDR3 extends over 12 amino acids. V shed 5 bases, J shed 6 bases, and the junction held 2 bases outside the gene matches. Germline values: CDR1 SGHAT, CDR2 FQNNGV. The DNA for the CDR3 is TGTGCCAGCAGCCTGGGAGGGGATACGCAGTATTTT. Amino acids: CASSLGGDTQYF. The full variable domain, with the rest looked up from reference TRBV11-2 and TRBJ2-3, is EAGVAQSPRYKIIEKRQSVAFWCNPISGHATLYWYQQILGQGPKLLIQFQNNGVVDDSQLPKDRFSAERLKGVDSTLKIQPAKLEDSAVYLCASSLGGDTQYFGPGTRLTVL.

The gene calls are TRBV13 and TRBJ1-2; a weak D match, TRBD1 (6 bases). The CDR3 has 15 amino acids. V lost 5 bases, J lost 7 bases, and 20 bases lay in between. Germline lookup yields CDR1 PRHDT and CDR2 FYEKMQ (reference sequence). The CDR3 here is CASSAQQGVYGGYTF. The CDR3 DNA sequence: TGTGCCAGCAGCGCCCAACAGGGAGTGTATGGTGGCTACACCTTC.

This clone has only a few counts. The chain is built from TRBV7-9 and TRBJ2-7; no clear D. Germline CDR1 SEHNR, CDR2 FQNEAQ (reference sequence). CDR3 size: 12 residues. V was clipped by 10 bases and J by 0 bases, with 10 bases between them. The CDR3 is CAIRESSYEQYF. The CDR3 bases are TGTGCCATAAGAGAGAGCTCCTACGAGCAGTACTTC.

V and J are TRBV9 and TRBJ2-2; 7 nucleotides line up with TRBD1. Germline CDR1 SGDLS, CDR2 YYNGEE. The CDR3 is 14 residues long. V dropped 4 bases and J dropped 2; count of bases not matched to a gene: 2. The CDR3 bases are TGTGCCAGCAGCCGGACAGGTAACACCGGGGAGCTGTTTTTT. It encodes CASSRTGNTGELFF.

This clone has more than one count but fewer than ten. The chain has TRBV3-1 (or the pseudogene TRBV3-2) and TRBJ2-2; D is unresolved. This CDR3 is 15 amino acids long. Germline loops: CDR1 LGHDT, CDR2 YNNKEL (reference sequence). V lost 1 base to trimming and J lost 1 base, with 7 bases between them. CDR3 sequence: CASSQGLQNTGELFF. As DNA, the CDR3 is TGTGCCAGCAGCCAAGGGCTGCAGAACACCGGGGAGCTGTTTTTT.

This clone came up a few times. The V gene is TRBV4-1, the J gene TRBJ2-2, with D possibly matching TRBD1 (5 bases). The CDR3 is 14 residues long. Trimming removed 2 bases at V and 5 bases at J, with 9 bases between. CDR1 is MGHRA, CDR2 YSYEKL, per germline. The CDR3 DNA reads as TGCGCCAGCAGCCAACCATCAGGGACCGGGGAGCTGTTTTTT. Protein sequence: CASSQPSGTGELFF.

The chain couples TRBV28 to TRBJ2-3, with 8 bases fitting TRBD2. The CDR3 spans 14 residues. Germline trimming cut 5 bases from V and 3 bases from J; bases unmatched to any gene: 4. The germline CDR1 and CDR2 sequences are MDHEN and SYDVKM. The CDR3 is CASSRAGVTDTQYF. Written as DNA, the CDR3 is TGTGCCAGCAGTCGAGCGGGAGTAACAGATACGCAGTATTTT.

The rearrangement joins TRBV30 to TRBJ1-2; 8 bases align to TRBD1. This CDR3 has 12 amino acids. J was trimmed by 8 bases and V by 7 bases; bases with no gene match: 9. Germline V lookup: CDR1 GTSNPN, CDR2 SVGIG (reference sequence). For the CDR3, the DNA is TGTGCCTTTTTCCTTACAGGGGGAGGCTACACCTTC. As protein: CAFFLTGGGYTF.

The rearrangement links TRBV5-8 to TRBJ1-5; D is uncertain. V gave up 0 bases and J gave up 6 bases, with 7 bases separating them. CDR1 is SGHTS, CDR2 YDEGEE, per germline. This CDR3 comprises 13 residues. CDR3 amino acids: CASSLGSIQPQHF. The DNA of the CDR3 is TGTGCCAGCAGCTTGGGCAGTATTCAGCCCCAGCATTTT.

The V call is TRBV6-5, the J call TRBJ1-1; D call uncertain. Germline values: CDR1 MNHEY, CDR2 SVGAGI. The length of the CDR3 is 15 residues. The ends were cut back, 6 bases at V and 2 bases at J, with 16 bases in the middle. This chain's CDR3 is CASSEFHLINTEAFF. The CDR3 DNA reads TGTGCCAGCAGCGAGTTCCACCTAATTAACACTGAAGCTTTCTTT.

In its sample, this clone was seen a few times. The chain uses TRBV7-9 and TRBJ2-7; no clear D. Trimming pared 7 bases from V and 1 base from J, leaving 14 bases between. The CDR3 has 14 amino acids. Germline values: CDR1 SEHNR, CDR2 FQNEAQ (reference sequence). The CDR3 DNA reads TGTGCCAGCACCAAAACGACAAATTCCTACGAGCAGTACTTC. Translation gives CASTKTTNSYEQYF.

V is TRBV5-6 and J is TRBJ2-7; 11 bases agree with TRBD1. The CDR3 loop spans 16 amino acids. Germline values: CDR1 SGHDT, CDR2 YYEEEE. V lost 0 bases and J lost 5; bases outside the gene matches: 7. In DNA form, the CDR3 reads TGTGCCAGCAGCTTGGAGGGGACAGGGGGTGTTGACGAGCAGTACTTC. Amino acids: CASSLEGTGGVDEQYF.

The gene calls are TRBV7-9 and TRBJ1-5, with D tentatively TRBD1 (5 bases). The CDR3 has 13 amino acids. The V end was cut by 5 bases, the J end by 6 bases, with 11 bases between. Germline V CDR1 and CDR2: SEHNR, FQNEAQ (reference sequence). CDR3 nucleotides: TGTGCCAGCAGCCTAGACAGTGCTCAGCCCCAGCATTTT. This encodes CASSLDSAQPQHF.

The chain combines TRBV25-1 with TRBJ2-2; 8 bases match TRBD2. From germline, CDR1 is MGHDK and CDR2 SYGVNS. CDR3 size: 18 residues. The V segment lost 7 bases and the J segment 3 bases; nucleotides outside the gene matches: 16. The CDR3 region is CASMADSGTGGYTGELFF. DNA for the CDR3: TGTGCCAGCATGGCGGATTCTGGAACGGGGGGGTACACCGGGGAGCTGTTTTTT.

The chain uses TRBV6-5 and TRBJ2-7; 10 bases fit TRBD2. The CDR3 runs to 15 residues. The J segment lost 3 bases and the V segment lost 1 base, leaving 3 bases of the junction unmatched. Germline loops: CDR1 MNHEY, CDR2 SVGAGI. In DNA, the CDR3 is TGTGCCAGCAGTTACTGGGCTAGCGGGAGCTACGAGCAGTACTTC. The encoded protein is CASSYWASGSYEQYF.

The rearrangement links TRBV6-1 to TRBJ1-2; D ambiguous. Trimming cost V 2 bases and J 8 bases, with 12 bases left between them. The CDR3 has 13 amino acids. Per the germline V gene, CDR1 is MNHNS and CDR2 is SASEGT. The CDR3 region is CASSEIPGSGYTF. CDR3 DNA sequence: TGTGCCAGCAGTGAAATCCCGGGATCCGGCTACACCTTC.

The chain carries TRBV5-4 and TRBJ1-2, with 7 nucleotides matching TRBD1. Germline CDR1 reads SGHNT; CDR2 reads YYREEE (reference sequence). Unmatched junction bases numbered 9, after V lost 4 bases and J lost 6 bases. The CDR3 spans 14 residues. CDR3 amino acids: CASSRPGTVNGYTF. In DNA, the CDR3 is TGTGCCAGCAGCAGACCCGGGACAGTGAATGGCTACACCTTC.

V is TRBV6-5 and J is TRBJ1-5; 7 positions agree with TRBD1. V was clipped by 5 bases and J by 0 bases; unmatched bases: 4. Per the germline V gene, CDR1 is MNHEY and CDR2 is SVGAGI. The CDR3 contains 15 residues. CDR3 in amino acids: CASSKTGVSNQPQHF. CDR3 coding DNA: TGTGCCAGCAGTAAAACAGGGGTTAGCAATCAGCCCCAGCATTTT.